These 2 T cell receptor beta chains share one sample of origin, sequenced in a study of blood T cells in healthy people across ages. Alongside a J-beta primer mix, a sample-barcoded 5' primer served in a second PCR lasting roughly 7 to 11 cycles. TCRdb analysed the 5' RACE reads with MiXCR anew, one entry per CDR3 protein. The sample carries roughly 700,000 distinct CDR3 sequences, 49% recorded once. Sequencing was carried out using blood. These receptors came from a woman aged 55-70 years in good health.

CDR3 sequence reads: CASTQGQYNSPLHF. The DNA of the CDR3 is TGTGCCAGCACCCAGGGACAGTATAATTCACCCCTCCACTTT. The chain joins TRBV13 to TRBJ1-6, with 7 bases fitting TRBD1. V lost 7 bases, J lost 4 bases, and 4 bases stayed unmatched. The CDR3 sequence is 14 residues long. CDR1 is PRHDT and CDR2 is FYEKMQ in the germline V gene (reference sequence).

This rearrangement joins TRBV5-1 to TRBJ1-4; 9 bases are shared with TRBD1. After removal of 4 bases from V and 8 bases from J, the junction contained 6 bases not matched to a gene. Germline V gene lookup returns CDR1 SGHRS and CDR2 YFSETQ. The CDR3 runs 14 residues. The CDR3: CASSPGTGQEKLFF. The CDR3 nucleotides read TGCGCCAGCAGCCCCGGGACAGGGCAGGAAAAACTGTTTTTT.